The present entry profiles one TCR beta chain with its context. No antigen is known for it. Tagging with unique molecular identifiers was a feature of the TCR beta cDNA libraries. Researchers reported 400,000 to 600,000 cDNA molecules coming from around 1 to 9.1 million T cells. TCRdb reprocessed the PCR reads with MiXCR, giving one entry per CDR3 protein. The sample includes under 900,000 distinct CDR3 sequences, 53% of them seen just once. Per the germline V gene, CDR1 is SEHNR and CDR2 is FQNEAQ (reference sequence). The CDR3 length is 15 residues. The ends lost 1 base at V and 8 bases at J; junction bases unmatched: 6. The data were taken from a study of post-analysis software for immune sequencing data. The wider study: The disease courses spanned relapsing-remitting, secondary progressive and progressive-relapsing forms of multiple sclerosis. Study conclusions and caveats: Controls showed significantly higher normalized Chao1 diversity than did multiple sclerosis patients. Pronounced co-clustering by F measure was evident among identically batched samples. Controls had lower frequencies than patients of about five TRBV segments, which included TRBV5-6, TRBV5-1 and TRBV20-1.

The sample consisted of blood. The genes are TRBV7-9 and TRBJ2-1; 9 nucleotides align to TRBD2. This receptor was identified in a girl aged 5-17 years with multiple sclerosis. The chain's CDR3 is CASSLGAGGGDEQFF. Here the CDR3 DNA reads TGTGCCAGCAGCTTAGGAGCGGGGGGAGGAGATGAGCAGTTCTTC.